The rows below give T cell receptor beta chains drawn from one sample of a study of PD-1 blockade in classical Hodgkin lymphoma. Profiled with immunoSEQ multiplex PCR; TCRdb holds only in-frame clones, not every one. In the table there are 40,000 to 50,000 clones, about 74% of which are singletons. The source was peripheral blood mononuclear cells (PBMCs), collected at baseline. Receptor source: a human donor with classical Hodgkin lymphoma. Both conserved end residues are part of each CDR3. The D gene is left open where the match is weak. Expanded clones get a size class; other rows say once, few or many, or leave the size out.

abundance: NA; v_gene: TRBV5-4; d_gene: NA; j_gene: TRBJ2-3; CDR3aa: CASSLERPDTQYF; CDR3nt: TGTGCCAGCAGCTTGGAACGTCCCGATACGCAGTATTTT
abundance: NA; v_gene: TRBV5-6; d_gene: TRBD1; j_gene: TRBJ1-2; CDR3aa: CASSFTGVYGYTF; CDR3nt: TGTGCCAGCAGCTTCACAGGGGTCTATGGCTACACCTTC
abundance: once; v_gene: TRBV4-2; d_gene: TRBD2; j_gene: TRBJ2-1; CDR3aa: CASSQDPSGRPSSYNEQFF; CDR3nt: TGTGCCAGCAGCCAAGACCCTAGCGGGAGGCCGAGCTCCTACAATGAGCAGTTCTTC
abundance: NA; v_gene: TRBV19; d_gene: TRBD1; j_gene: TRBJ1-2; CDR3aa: CASSLRGQGAENYGYTF; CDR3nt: TGTGCCAGTAGTCTCCGAGGACAGGGGGCTGAAAACTATGGCTACACCTTC
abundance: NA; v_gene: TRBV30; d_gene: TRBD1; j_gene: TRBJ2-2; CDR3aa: CAWSVGTGNTGELFF; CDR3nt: TGTGCCTGGAGTGTAGGGACAGGGAACACCGGGGAGCTGTTTTTT
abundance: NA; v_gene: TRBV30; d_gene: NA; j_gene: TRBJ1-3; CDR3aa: CAWSPAGNTIYF; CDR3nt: TGTGCCTGGAGTCCAGCTGGAAACACCATATATTTT
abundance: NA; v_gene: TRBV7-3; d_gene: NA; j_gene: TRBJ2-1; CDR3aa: CASSLLGSNEQFF; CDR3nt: TGTGCCAGCAGCTTACTGGGGTCCAATGAGCAGTTCTTC
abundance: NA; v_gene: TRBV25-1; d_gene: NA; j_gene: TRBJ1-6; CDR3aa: CASSEAGNNSPLHF; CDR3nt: TGTGCCAGCAGTGAAGCAGGGAATAATTCACCCCTCCACTTT
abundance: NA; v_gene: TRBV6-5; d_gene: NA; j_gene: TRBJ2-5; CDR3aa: CASSYSGRTEQETQYF; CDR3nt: TGTGCCAGCAGTTACTCGGGTCGGACTGAACAAGAGACCCAGTACTTC
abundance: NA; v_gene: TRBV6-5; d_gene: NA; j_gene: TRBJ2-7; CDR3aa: CASSHGQRYEQYF; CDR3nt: TGTGCCAGCAGTCACGGACAGCGCTACGAGCAGTACTTC
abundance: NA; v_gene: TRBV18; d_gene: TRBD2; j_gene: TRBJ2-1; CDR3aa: CASSPAAGGAYNEQFF; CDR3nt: TGTGCCAGCTCACCAGCTGCGGGAGGGGCCTACAATGAGCAGTTCTTC
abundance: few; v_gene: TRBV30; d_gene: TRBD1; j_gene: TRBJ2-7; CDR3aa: CAWNRRGPHEQYF; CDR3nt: TGTGCCTGGAACCGCAGGGGGCCCCACGAGCAGTACTTC
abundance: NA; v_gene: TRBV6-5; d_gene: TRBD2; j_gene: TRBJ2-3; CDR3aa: CASSYGLASDTQYF; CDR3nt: TGTGCCAGCAGTTACGGACTAGCGTCAGATACGCAGTATTTT
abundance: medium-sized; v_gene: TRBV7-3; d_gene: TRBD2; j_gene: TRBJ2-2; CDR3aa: CASSSMGSGNGGELFF; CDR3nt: TGTGCCAGCAGCTCTATGGGTAGCGGGAACGGCGGGGAGCTGTTTTTT
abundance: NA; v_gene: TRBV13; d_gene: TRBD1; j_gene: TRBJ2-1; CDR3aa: CASSLEAGGRDEQFF; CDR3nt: TGTGCCAGCAGCTTAGAGGCAGGGGGTAGGGATGAGCAGTTCTTC
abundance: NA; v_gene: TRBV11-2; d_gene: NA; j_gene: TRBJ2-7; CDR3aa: CASRLVPDEQYF; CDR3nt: TGTGCCAGCAGGCTAGTTCCCGACGAGCAGTATTTC
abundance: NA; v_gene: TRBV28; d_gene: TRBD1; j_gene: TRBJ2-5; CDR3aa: CASSLSGTVTETQYF; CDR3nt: TGTGCCAGCAGTCTCTCGGGGACAGTAACAGAGACCCAGTACTTC
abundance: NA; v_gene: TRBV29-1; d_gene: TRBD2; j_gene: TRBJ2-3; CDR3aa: CSVGTSGVSTDTQYF; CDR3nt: TGCAGCGTTGGGACTAGCGGAGTAAGCACAGATACGCAGTATTTT
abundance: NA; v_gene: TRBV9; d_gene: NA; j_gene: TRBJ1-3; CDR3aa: CASSGQAKDTIYF; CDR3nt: TGTGCCAGCAGCGGGCAGGCTAAAGACACCATATATTTT
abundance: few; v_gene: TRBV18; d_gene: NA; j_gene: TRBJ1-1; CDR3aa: CASSPRVQAAVGTEAFF; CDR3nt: TGTGCCAGCTCACCTCGGGTACAGGCAGCCGTGGGCACTGAAGCTTTCTTT
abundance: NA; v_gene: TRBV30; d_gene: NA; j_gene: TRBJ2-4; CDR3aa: CAWSRTTQGLNIQYF; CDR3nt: TGTGCCTGGAGCCGGACCACCCAGGGTCTAAACATTCAGTACTTC
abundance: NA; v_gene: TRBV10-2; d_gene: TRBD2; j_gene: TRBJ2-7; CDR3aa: CASSDSFPGLALYEQYF; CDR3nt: TGCGCCAGCAGTGATAGTTTTCCGGGACTAGCGCTCTACGAGCAGTACTTC
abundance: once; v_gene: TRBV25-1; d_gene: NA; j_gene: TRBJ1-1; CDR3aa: CASSDVGTYTEAFF; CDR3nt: TGTGCCAGCAGTGATGTGGGGACCTACACTGAAGCTTTCTTT
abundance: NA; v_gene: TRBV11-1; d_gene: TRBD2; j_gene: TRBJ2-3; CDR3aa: CASSLNAGGGTDTQYF; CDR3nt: TGTGCCAGCAGCTTAAATGCGGGAGGGGGCACAGATACGCAGTATTTT
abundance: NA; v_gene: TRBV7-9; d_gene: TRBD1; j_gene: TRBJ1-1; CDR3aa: CASSLLTGVDTEAFF; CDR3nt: TGTGCCAGCAGCCTGCTGACAGGGGTGGACACTGAAGCTTTCTTT
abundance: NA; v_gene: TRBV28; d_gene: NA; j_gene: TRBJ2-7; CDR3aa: CASTGRAYEQYF; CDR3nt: TGTGCCAGCACCGGACGGGCGTACGAGCAGTACTTC
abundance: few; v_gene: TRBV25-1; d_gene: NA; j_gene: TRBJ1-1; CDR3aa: CASRGWAEAFF; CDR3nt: TGTGCCAGCAGGGGGTGGGCTGAAGCTTTCTTT
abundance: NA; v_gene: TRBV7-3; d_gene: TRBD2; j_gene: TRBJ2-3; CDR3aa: CASGLAGVDTQYF; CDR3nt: TGTGCCAGTGGACTAGCGGGAGTAGATACGCAGTATTTT
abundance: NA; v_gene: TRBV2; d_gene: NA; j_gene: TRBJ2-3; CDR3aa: CASSEGKPNTDTQYF; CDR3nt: TGTGCCAGCAGTGAGGGCAAGCCGAACACAGATACGCAGTATTTT
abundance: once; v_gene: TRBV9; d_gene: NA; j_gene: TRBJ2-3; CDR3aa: CASSGVMWDTQYF; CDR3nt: TGTGCCAGCAGCGGGGTGATGTGGGATACGCAGTATTTT
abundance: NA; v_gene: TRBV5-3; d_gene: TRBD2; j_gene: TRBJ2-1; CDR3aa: CARSFLTSGPYNEQFF; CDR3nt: TGTGCCAGAAGCTTCTTAACTAGCGGGCCGTACAATGAGCAGTTCTTC
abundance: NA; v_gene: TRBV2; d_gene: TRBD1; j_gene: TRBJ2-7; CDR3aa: CARSKQGAYEQYF; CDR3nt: TGTGCCCGCTCTAAACAGGGGGCGTACGAGCAGTACTTC
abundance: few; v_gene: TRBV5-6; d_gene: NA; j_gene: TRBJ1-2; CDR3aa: CASSSDGNYGYTF; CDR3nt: TGTGCCAGCAGCTCAGACGGAAACTATGGCTACACCTTC
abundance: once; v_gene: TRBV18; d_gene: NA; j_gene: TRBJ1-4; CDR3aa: CASSPMAGRDEKLFF; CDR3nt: TGTGCCAGCTCACCAATGGCAGGGAGAGATGAAAAACTGTTTTTT
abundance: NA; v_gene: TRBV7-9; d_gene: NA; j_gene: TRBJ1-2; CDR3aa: CASSLAQKSYGYTF; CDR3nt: TGTGCCAGCAGCTTAGCCCAAAAGAGTTATGGCTACACCTTC
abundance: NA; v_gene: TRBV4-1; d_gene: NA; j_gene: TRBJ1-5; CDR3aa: CASSQDRETGYNQPQHF; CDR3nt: TGCGCCAGCAGCCAAGACAGGGAGACAGGCTACAATCAGCCCCAGCATTTT
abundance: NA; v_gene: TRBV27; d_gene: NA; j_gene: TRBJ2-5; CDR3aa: CASSYGFPQETQYF; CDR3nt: TGTGCCAGCAGTTATGGCTTCCCCCAAGAGACCCAGTACTTC
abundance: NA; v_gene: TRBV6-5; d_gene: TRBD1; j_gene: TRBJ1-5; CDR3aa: CASSPGTGDQPQHF; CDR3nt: TGTGCCAGCAGTCCCGGGACAGGGGATCAGCCCCAGCATTTT
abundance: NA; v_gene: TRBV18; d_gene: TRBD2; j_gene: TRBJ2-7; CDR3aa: CASSLAGGWYEQYF; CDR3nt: TGTGCCAGCTCATTAGCGGGAGGTTGGTACGAGCAGTACTTC
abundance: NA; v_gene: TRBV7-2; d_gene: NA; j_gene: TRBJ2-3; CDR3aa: CASSLRDTDTQYF; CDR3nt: TGTGCCAGCAGCTTGCGAGACACAGATACGCAGTATTTT
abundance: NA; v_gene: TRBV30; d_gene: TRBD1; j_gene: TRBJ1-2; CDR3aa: CAWRVDRGYGYTF; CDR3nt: TGTGCCTGGAGGGTAGACAGGGGGTATGGCTACACCTTC
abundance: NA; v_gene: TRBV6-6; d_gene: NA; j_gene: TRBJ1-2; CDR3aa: CASSYSGGASGYTF; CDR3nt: TGTGCCAGCAGTTACTCGGGCGGGGCTTCTGGCTACACCTTC
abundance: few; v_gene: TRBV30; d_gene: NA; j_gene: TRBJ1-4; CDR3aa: CAWALGSANEKLFF; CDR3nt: TGTGCCTGGGCTTTAGGATCAGCTAATGAAAAACTGTTTTTT
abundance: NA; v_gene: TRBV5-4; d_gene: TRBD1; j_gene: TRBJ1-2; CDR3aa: CASSLTRGPGGFDTF; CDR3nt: TGTGCCAGCAGCTTAACAAGGGGGCCAGGGGGTTTCGACACCTTC
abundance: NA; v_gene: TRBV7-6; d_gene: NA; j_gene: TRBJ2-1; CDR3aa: CASSHRLDRNNEQFF; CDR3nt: TGTGCCAGCAGCCATCGACTAGACAGGAACAATGAGCAGTTCTTC
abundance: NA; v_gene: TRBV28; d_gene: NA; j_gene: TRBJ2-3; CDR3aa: CASSPVRVHTDTQYF; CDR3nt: TGTGCCAGCAGTCCTGTGCGGGTGCACACAGATACGCAGTATTTT
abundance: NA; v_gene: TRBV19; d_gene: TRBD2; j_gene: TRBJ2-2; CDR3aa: CASSIGREGRELFF; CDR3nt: TGTGCCAGTAGTATAGGCCGGGAGGGACGGGAGCTGTTTTTT
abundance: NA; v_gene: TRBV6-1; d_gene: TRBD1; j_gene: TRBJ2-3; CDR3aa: CASSVRTGGLSTDTQYF; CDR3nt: TGTGCCAGCAGTGTAAGGACAGGGGGGCTCAGCACAGATACGCAGTATTTT
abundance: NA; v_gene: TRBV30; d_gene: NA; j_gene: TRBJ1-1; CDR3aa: CAWRSKGGLNTEAFF; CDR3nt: TGTGCCTGGAGATCGAAGGGGGGTTTGAACACTGAAGCTTTCTTT
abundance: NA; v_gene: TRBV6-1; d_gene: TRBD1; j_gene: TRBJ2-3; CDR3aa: CAGTAGQGALDTQYF; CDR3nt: TGTGCCGGAACGGCGGGACAGGGGGCATTAGATACGCAGTATTTT
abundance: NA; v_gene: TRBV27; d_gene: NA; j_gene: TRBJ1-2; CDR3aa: CASSFTGSYGYTF; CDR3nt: TGTGCCAGCAGTTTTACAGGGAGTTACGGCTACACCTTC
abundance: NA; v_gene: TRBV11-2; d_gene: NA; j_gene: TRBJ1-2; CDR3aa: CASSLRGPYGYTF; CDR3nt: TGTGCCAGCAGCCTAAGGGGCCCCTATGGCTACACCTTC
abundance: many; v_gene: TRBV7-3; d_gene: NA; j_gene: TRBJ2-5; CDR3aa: CASSLGGHLQETQYF; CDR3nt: TGTGCCAGCAGCCTAGGGGGACACCTCCAAGAGACCCAGTACTTC
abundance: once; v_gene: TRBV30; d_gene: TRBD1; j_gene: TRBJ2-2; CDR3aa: CAWSVGNRGAGELFF; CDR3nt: TGTGCCTGGAGTGTCGGGAACAGGGGAGCCGGGGAGCTGTTTTTT